This T cell receptor beta chain originates from a study of blood T cell repertoires in COVID-19 (dated by TCRdb to about 2020). With respect to the entire study: The collaborator samples originated in the United States, Italy and Spain and spanned the acute and convalescent phases of COVID-19. The material from the prospective study consisted of cDNA or gDNA derived from T cells, B-cell-depleted T cells, or PBMCs. Subjects who had been exposed to COVID-19, were actively infected with it, or had recovered from it provided the deeply sampled blood TCRbeta repertoires that made up the dataset. A freely available public database, intended as a resource for researchers studying the immune response to SARS-CoV-2, is where the repertoires were released. Samples were obtained from the ongoing ImmuneRACE study (first 160 participants) and from 1,200 or so subjects provided by 6 global collaborators. The sample metadata nearly always contained a de-identified subject ID, COVID-19 status, age in years and sex. Where HLA class I and class II types were available, the types were taken from metadata supplied by the sample provider, not from assay-based typing. The paper's findings and limits, for the study overall: The amount of clinical and demographic metadata varied by source and participant and was provided uncurated.

V trim: 4 bases; J trim: 2 bases; unmatched bases: 5. CDR1 and CDR2, per the germline V gene (reference sequence), are LNHDA and SQIVND. The CDR3 runs 14 amino acids, cysteine and phenylalanine included. This entry keeps only the CDR3 DNA: 42 bases, framed from base 1. Participants in the prospective study were enrolled through a virtual design, were aged roughly 18 to 100 years, and lived in some 24 United States geographic areas. To assign participants to cohorts, the prospective study relied on clinical history that participants themselves reported in a screening survey and a study questionnaire. ImmuneRACE Cohort 3 recovered participants were defined by two consecutive negative NP/OP PCR tests, healthcare professional clearance, or symptom resolution. In the prospective study, whole blood, serum and a nasopharyngeal or oropharyngeal swab were collected from each participant by mobile phlebotomists. Additional blood draws and questionnaires over an approximately 2-month period could optionally be provided by prospective study participants. Blood samples from the prospective study were shipped frozen or at room temperature prior to DNA extraction.

TCRbeta CDR3 regions were amplified from genomic DNA using the immunoSEQ Assay, a bias-controlled multiplex PCR. From the authors' description of their analysis: The number of nucleated cells in each sample was estimated from the amplification of reference gene primers within the assay. Sequence reads were collapsed and filtered to measure the absolute abundance of every unique TCRbeta CDR3 rearrangement. For each sample, productive Simpson clonality was calculated as the square root of Simpson's diversity index over productive rearrangements. TCRdb holds this immuneACCESS table with in-frame rearrangements only. Some clones are missing; in checked studies, unresolved V genes explain under half, and the rest has no known cause. The DNA gave D and trimming, while V, J and clone size come from that table. The sample data list hundreds of thousands of clones, and around nine tenths of these were observed just once. The ten largest clones represent roughly 10% of the sample.

As to this clone: The antigen this receptor binds is unknown. No much larger clonotype is one base removed from it; base qualities were not supplied.

Sequencing was carried out using PBMCs or T cells enriched from blood (not recorded which). The rearranged chain carries TRBV19 and TRBJ2-7; TRBD2 aligns with 7 central bases. The sequence was collected from a woman in her twenties or thirties who had recovered from COVID-19. The DNA is TGTGCCAGTAGTACCCGCGGGGGTACCTACGAGCAGTACTTC. This gives the protein CASSTRGGTYEQYF.